The clone carrying this TCR beta chain has just a few counts. Its antigen is not identified. TCRdb re-derived calls from the 5' RACE reads in MiXCR, one entry per CDR3 protein. The sample lists a few hundred thousand distinct CDR3 sequences; 15% to 20% were seen once. Trimming removed 7 bases from V and 7 bases from J, with 16 bases in between. The CDR3 covers 13 residues. These data belong to a study of CD8 T cells in ankylosing spondylitis. Study-wide results and limits: Earlier authors reported some of these motif variants in reactive arthritis synovial fluid and blood. Enrichment of disease-linked clones was reportedly significant in matched ankylosing spondylitis synovial fluid. Ankylosing spondylitis blood seemed to carry a telltale TCR beta motif made of several highly homologous variants.

Sequencing was done on a sample of blood, either unsorted or a sorted T cell fraction (not recorded which). The sequence was collected from a male donor with ankylosing spondylitis. The chain links TRBV12-3 or TRBV12-4 to TRBJ1-2, with a tentative D call TRBD1 (5 bases). The CDR3 DNA reads TGTGCCAGCACCGACCCTCAGGGAGGTGGCTACACCTTC. Protein: CASTDPQGGGYTF.